The clone carrying this T cell receptor beta chain was observed once. The CDR3 consists of 14 residues. Per germline, CDR1 LGHNT and CDR2 FRNRAP. With 7 bases clipped from V and 8 bases from J, the junction kept 10 bases outside the gene matches. In the authors' workflow: Amplification of reference gene primers provided the estimated nucleated cell counts. Clones were sequenced by immunoSEQ multiplex PCR, and TCRdb holds only the in-frame ones, with some missing. For V, J and clone size, that table is used; D and trimming come from the DNA. The sample consists of around 400,000 clones, around four fifths of them appearing once. These data belong to a study of blood T cell repertoires in COVID-19. Study-level information: Sites across the United States, Italy and Spain contributed samples from acute and convalescent COVID-19. From T cells, B-cell-depleted T cells, or PBMCs came the material, which was cDNA or gDNA.

The TCR sequence derives from a woman between 50 and 59 years old who had recovered from COVID-19. The chain combines TRBV12-5 with TRBJ1-4, with 7 bases lining up with TRBD1. The sequenced material came from PBMCs or T cells enriched from blood (not recorded which). The CDR3 coding sequence is TGTGCTAGTGCCATCGGACAGGCGGGGGAAAAACTGTTTTTT. Its protein product is CASAIGQAGEKLFF.